This T cell receptor (beta chain) was sequenced for a study of blood T cell repertoires in COVID-19. About the study: There were acute and convalescent COVID-19 samples, and they came from the United States, Italy and Spain. Sources were T cells, B-cell-depleted T cells, or PBMCs; the material itself was cDNA or gDNA.

In the original workflow: Reference gene primer amplification in the assay estimated nucleated cell counts. Clones were sequenced by immunoSEQ multiplex PCR, and TCRdb holds only the in-frame ones, with some missing. D and trimming were read from the DNA, whereas the V and J calls and clone size are those reported in that table. This table has some 250,000 clones, approximately 80% appearing once. This CDR3 comprises 12 residues. Losses at the gene ends were 9 bases for V and 11 bases for J; bases not matched to a gene: 10. The source material was peripheral blood. The V gene is TRBV12-3 or TRBV12-4, the J gene TRBJ1-1; 9 nucleotides align to TRBD1. The clonotype was recovered from a woman aged 55-69 years with active or convalescent COVID-19. This CDR3 is CASRTGGVEAFF. CDR3 nucleotide sequence: TGTGCCAGTCGAACAGGGGGCGTTGAGGCTTTCTTT.